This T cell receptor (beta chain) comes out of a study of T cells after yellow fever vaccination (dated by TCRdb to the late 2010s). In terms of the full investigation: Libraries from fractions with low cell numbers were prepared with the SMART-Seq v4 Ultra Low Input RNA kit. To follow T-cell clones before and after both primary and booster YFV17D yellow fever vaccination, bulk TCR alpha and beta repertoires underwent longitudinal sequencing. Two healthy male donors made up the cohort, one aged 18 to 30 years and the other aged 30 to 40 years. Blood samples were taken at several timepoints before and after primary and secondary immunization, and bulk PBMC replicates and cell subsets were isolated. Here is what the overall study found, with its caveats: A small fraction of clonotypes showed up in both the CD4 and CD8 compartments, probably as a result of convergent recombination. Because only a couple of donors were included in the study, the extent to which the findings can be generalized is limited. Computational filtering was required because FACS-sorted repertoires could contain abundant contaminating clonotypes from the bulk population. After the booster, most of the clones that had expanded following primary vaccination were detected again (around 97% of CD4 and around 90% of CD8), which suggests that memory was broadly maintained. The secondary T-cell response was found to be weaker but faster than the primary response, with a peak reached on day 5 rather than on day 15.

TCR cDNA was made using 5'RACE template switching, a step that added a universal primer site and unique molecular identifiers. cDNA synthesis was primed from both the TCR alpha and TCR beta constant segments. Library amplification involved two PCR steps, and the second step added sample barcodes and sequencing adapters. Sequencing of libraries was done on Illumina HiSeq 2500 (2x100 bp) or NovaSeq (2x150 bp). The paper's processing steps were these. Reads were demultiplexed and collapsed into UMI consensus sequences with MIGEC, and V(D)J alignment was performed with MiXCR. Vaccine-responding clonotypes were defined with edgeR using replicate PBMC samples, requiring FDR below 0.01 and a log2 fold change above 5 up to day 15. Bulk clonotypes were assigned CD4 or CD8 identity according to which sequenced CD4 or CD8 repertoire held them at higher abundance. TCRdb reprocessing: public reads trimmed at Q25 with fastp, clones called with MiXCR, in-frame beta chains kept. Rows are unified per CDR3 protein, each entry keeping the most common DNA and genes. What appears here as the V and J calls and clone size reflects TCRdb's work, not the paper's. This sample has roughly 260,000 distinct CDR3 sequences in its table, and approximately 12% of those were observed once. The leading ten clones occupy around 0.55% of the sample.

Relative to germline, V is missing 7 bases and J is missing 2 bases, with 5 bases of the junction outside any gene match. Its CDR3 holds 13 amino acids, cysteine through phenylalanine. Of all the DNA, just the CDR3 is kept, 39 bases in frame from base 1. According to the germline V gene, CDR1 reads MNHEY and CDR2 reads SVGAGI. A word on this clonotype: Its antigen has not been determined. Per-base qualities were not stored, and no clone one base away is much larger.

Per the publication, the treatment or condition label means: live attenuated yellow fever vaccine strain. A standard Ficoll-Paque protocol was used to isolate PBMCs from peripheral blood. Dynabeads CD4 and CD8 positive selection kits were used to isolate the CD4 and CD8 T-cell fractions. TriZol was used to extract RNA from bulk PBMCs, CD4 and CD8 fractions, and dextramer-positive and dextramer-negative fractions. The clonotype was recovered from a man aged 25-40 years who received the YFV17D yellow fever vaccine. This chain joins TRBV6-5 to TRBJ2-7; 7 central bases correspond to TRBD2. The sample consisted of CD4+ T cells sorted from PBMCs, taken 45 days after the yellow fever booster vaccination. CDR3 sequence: CASMLAGAYEQYF. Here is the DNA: TGTGCCAGCATGTTGGCGGGAGCCTACGAGCAGTACTTC.